The 15 T cell receptor beta chains below come from one sample, sequenced in a study of molecular identifiers for immune sequencing clone quantification. Via MiXCR, TCRdb re-called the PCR reads, giving one row per CDR3 protein. The sample lists nearly 650,000 distinct CDR3 sequences; around 25% were seen once. Sequencing was carried out using naive CD8+ T cells from blood, with Jurkat cell RNA spiked in. Subset here: FACS-sorted CD8+CD4-CCR7+CD45RA+ naive T cells. Receptor source: a human donor in good health. Some libraries in this study had Jurkat cell RNA spiked in.

V gene TRBV24-1 combines with J gene TRBJ2-1; D unresolved. CDR1 and CDR2 from the germline V gene are KGHDR and SFDVKD. CDR3 size: 16 residues. Between the trimmed V and J ends, which lost 3 bases and 0 bases, there was a span of 11 bases. CDR3 protein: CATSDHTSSSYNEQFF. The CDR3 DNA reads as TGTGCCACCAGTGATCATACATCGAGCTCCTACAATGAGCAGTTCTTC.

Here the CDR3 DNA reads TGTGCCAGTAGTATCTTTGACAACACTGAAGCTTTCTTT. Translating it yields CASSIFDNTEAFF. The chain carries TRBV19 and TRBJ1-1; D remains ambiguous. V shed 3 bases and J shed 2 bases, with 7 bases lying between them. Germline values: CDR1 LNHDA, CDR2 SQIVND (reference sequence). The CDR3 spans 13 residues.

This clonotype was counted ten times or more. The chain links TRBV5-6 to TRBJ2-3; the match to TRBD1 covers 8 bases. The CDR3 loop spans 16 amino acids. CDR1 is SGHDT and CDR2 is YYEEEE in the germline V gene. The V gene end was trimmed by 5 bases and the J gene end by 5 bases; junction bases not matched to a gene: 13. This CDR3 is CASRPIRTGLQDTQYF. In DNA form, the CDR3 reads TGTGCCAGCAGACCGATCCGGACAGGGCTTCAAGATACGCAGTATTTT.

This chain joins TRBV27 and TRBJ2-7; D unresolved. With 6 bases removed from V and 1 base from J, the gap between germline ends came to 13 bases. Germline V lookup: CDR1 MNHEY, CDR2 SMNVEV (reference sequence). The CDR3 contains 14 residues. This CDR3 reads CASRPWGPSYEQYF. CDR3 DNA: TGTGCCAGCAGGCCCTGGGGTCCTTCCTACGAGCAGTACTTC.

This clonotype was found many times. This chain connects TRBV7-9 to TRBJ2-6, with unresolved D. V was cut by 5 bases and J by 1 base, with 15 bases left in between. CDR1 and CDR2 from the germline V gene are SEHNR and FQNEAQ (reference sequence). This CDR3 comprises 17 residues. CDR3 protein: CASSPRVRSSGANVLTF. CDR3 in DNA: TGTGCCAGCAGCCCCCGGGTCAGGTCTTCTGGGGCCAACGTCCTGACTTTC. Variable domain in full (rest from reference TRBV7-9 and TRBJ2-6): DTGVSQNPRHKITKRGQNVTFRCDPISEHNRLYWYRQTLGQGPEFLTYFQNEAQLEKSRLLSDRFSAERPKGSFSTLEIQRTEQGDSAMYLCASSPRVRSSGANVLTFGAGSRLTVL.

This clonotype was seen many times. The V call is TRBV28, the J call TRBJ2-7; TRBD2 is a possible D gene (6 bases). Germline CDR1 is MDHEN and CDR2 is SYDVKM. This CDR3 is built from 15 residues. V dropped 4 bases and J dropped 2 bases, with 15 bases sitting between them. In nucleotides, the CDR3 is TGTGCCAGCAGTTGGAGGGGCCCACTTACCTACGAGCAGTACTTC. It encodes CASSWRGPLTYEQYF.

In its sample, this clonotype was seen many times. The chain combines TRBV5-5 with TRBJ1-1; D is perhaps TRBD1 (5 bases). Germline-derived CDR1 and CDR2 are SGHKS and YYEKEE (reference sequence). With 0 bases removed from V and 7 bases from J, the gap between germline ends came to 16 bases. The CDR3 runs 15 residues. In DNA form, the CDR3 reads TGTGCCAGCAGCTTGGGGCAGGGAGAATGGGGTGAAGCTTTCTTT. This sequence encodes CASSLGQGEWGEAFF.

Notes on this clonotype: This sequence may be a read error, since a much larger clone differs from it by one base. The chain uses TRBV6-5 and TRBJ1-1; the D gene is possibly TRBD1 (6 bases). CDR1 and CDR2 from the germline V gene are MNHEY and SVGAGI. CDR3 length: 16 residues. V lost 5 bases and J 4 bases, leaving 20 bases between the germline ends. CDR3 sequence reads: CASSTPQGPFGTEAFF. DNA of the CDR3: TGTGCCAGCAGTACACCGCAGGGGCCATTCGGCACTGAAGCTTTCTTT.

As concerns this clonotype: The CDR3 carries no conserved terminal phenylalanine or tryptophan, so it likely arises from a read error. The chain carries TRBV27 and TRBJ1-1, with D uncertain. CDR1 MNHEY and CDR2 SMNVEV come from the germline V gene (reference sequence). The ends were cut back, 0 bases at V and 6 bases at J, with 8 bases in the middle. The CDR3 covers 13 residues. CDR3 protein: CASSLSVTAEAFC. For the CDR3, the DNA is TGTGCCAGCAGTTTATCGGTAACAGCTGAAGCTTTCTGT.

There are a few counts of this clonotype. J is TRBJ1-4 and V is TRBV10-2; maybe TRBD1 (5 bases). Per germline, CDR1 WSHSY and CDR2 SAAADI. This CDR3 is 15 amino acids long. V lost 3 bases and J lost 7, with 15 bases in between. The DNA for the CDR3 is TGCGCCAGCAGTGAACGGACTGGAGGGGTTGAAAAACTGTTTTTT. It specifies CASSERTGGVEKLFF.

The chain uses TRBV20-1 and TRBJ1-5, with D perhaps matching TRBD1 (5 bases). The CDR3 is made up of 14 amino acids. Trimming removed 0 bases at V and 11 bases at J, with 17 bases between. Germline V gives CDR1 DFQATT, CDR2 SNEGSKA (reference sequence). This chain's CDR3 is CSARDTREGKSQHF. DNA for the CDR3: TGCAGTGCTAGAGATACGAGGGAGGGGAAATCCCAGCATTTT.

This chain joins TRBV11-2 and TRBJ2-1, with 7 bases aligning to TRBD1. In germline, CDR1 is SGHAT, CDR2 FQNNGV. This CDR3 spans 18 amino acids. The J segment lost 1 base and the V segment lost 0 bases, leaving 9 bases of the junction unmatched. The CDR3 sequence: CASSLDSETGSSYNEQFF. CDR3 in DNA: TGTGCCAGCAGCTTAGATTCGGAGACAGGGAGTTCCTACAATGAGCAGTTCTTC.

This clonotype appeared a few times. The gene calls are TRBV2 and TRBJ2-7; 8 bases align to TRBD1. V was pared by 10 bases and J by 4 bases, with 6 bases of the junction left unmatched. Germline V gene sequence: CDR1 SNHLY, CDR2 FYNNEI. The CDR3 totals 12 residues. CDR3 DNA: TGTGCCACATACGACAGGGGTTACGAGCAGTACTTC. The encoded protein is CATYDRGYEQYF.

The chain recombines TRBV7-9 with TRBJ2-5, with TRBD1 matching over 10 bases. Germline V gene data show CDR1 as SEHNR and CDR2 as FQNEAQ (reference sequence). This CDR3 is 16 amino acids long. V gave up 4 bases and J gave up 5 bases; unmatched junction bases: 10. The CDR3 sequence: CASSSNRDRGLETQYF. The CDR3 coding sequence is TGTGCCAGCAGCTCTAACCGGGACAGGGGTTTGGAGACCCAGTACTTC.

Details on this clonotype: This may stem from a read error, because a much larger clone lies one nucleotide away. This chain joins TRBV5-4 and TRBJ2-5; 7 nucleotides agree with TRBD2. The CDR3 sequence is 14 residues long. CDR1 is SGHNT and CDR2 is YYREEE in the germline V gene (reference sequence). The J segment lost 4 bases and the V segment lost 3 bases, leaving 6 bases of the junction unmatched. The CDR3 DNA reads TGTGCCAGCAGCTCCGGACTAGACCGAGAGACCCAGTACTTC. This encodes CASSSGLDRETQYF.